This record covers a single T cell receptor beta chain. Its antigen is as yet unknown. Donors were drawn from the approximately 110-subject validation cohort, separate from the roughly 670-subject first cohort. The germline gives CDR1 MNHNS, CDR2 SASEGT. V was pared by 6 bases and J by 2 bases, with 16 bases between. The CDR3 contains 15 residues. Clones were sequenced by immunoSEQ multiplex PCR, and TCRdb holds only the in-frame ones, with some missing. The sample has about 120,000 clones, roughly 95% seen once; the top ten hold 1.5% to 2%. The sample originates from a study of cytomegalovirus exposure and HLA in healthy donors. Study results and limitations: High specificity and sensitivity for cytomegalovirus status were reported for the classifier. Altogether, 170 or so TCR beta chains were recorded as cytomegalovirus-associated.

Sequenced material: PBMCs. The sequence was collected from a man younger than 30 in good health and CMV-seronegative. The chain employs TRBV6-1 and TRBJ1-2; D gene unclear. In DNA form, the CDR3 reads TGTGCCAGCAGAGCAGGCCTCCCACGAAACTATGGCTACACCTTC. It translates to CASRAGLPRNYGYTF.